This T cell receptor beta chain is from a study of tumor and adjacent non-tumor tissue in lung cancer (dated by TCRdb to the late 2010s). In the study overall: By cancer type, the cohort comprised around 11 adenocarcinoma patients, 2 squamous cell carcinoma patients and 1 small cell lung cancer patient. The approximately 15 enrolled patients, of whom around ten were men and 5 were women, were aged about 31 to 76 years and were diagnosed with TNM stage I to III disease. In total, sequencing yielded 130,000,000 or so productive TCRbeta reads, which works out to an average of around 3.9 million reads per sample. Using bulk TCRbeta repertoires from some 16 lung cancer patients, the study set lung tumor tissue side by side with matched distant non-tumor lung tissue. TCRbeta CDR3 sequencing was performed on thirty paired specimens, with one tumor sample and one normal lung sample collected per patient. Beyond this particular receptor, the publication reports: Because peripheral blood was not sequenced, blood TCRbeta repertoires in the lung cancer patients of the study were not examined. Tumor tissue showed significantly higher TCR diversity (inverse Simpson) than normal lung tissue, at around 460 vs 160 (P = 0.0075, Mann-Whitney U test). Significantly higher TCR diversity was found in younger patients, and higher tumor TCR diversity was associated with shorter overall and disease-free survival. In normal lung, the top 100 clones accounted for a significantly larger cumulative share of the repertoire than in tumor tissue. Only around 14 patients were in the cohort, and the authors stated that larger samples and more detailed clinical data are needed. The methods do not name the sequencing platform or mention unique molecular identifiers.

As to this clonotype: Its antigen target is currently unknown. At one of its ends the junction is not consistent with the germline gene, which may arise from a read error.

Library preparation employed multiplex PCR. The instrument was an Illumina HiSeq 2500. TCRbeta libraries were constructed through three rounds of nested PCR with primers (Table S4) according to protocols modified from ARM-PCR. Before sequencing, PCR products in the 200-500 bp range were cut out of the gel and cleaned up using the QIAquick gel extraction kit. Concerning the study's data processing: Reads were cleaned using Trimmomatic, were merged into complete CDR3 sequences using FLASH, and were assigned to V(D)J germline segments using MiTCR. Clonal diversity was calculated as the inverse Simpson's index using VDJtools. In-frame sequences without a premature stop codon were defined as productive reads. TCRdb passed the public sequencing reads through fastp at Q25 and MiXCR, retaining productive beta sequences. CDR3 protein sequences are deduplicated, and each keeps its most common genes and DNA. It is TCRdb's table, rather than the study itself, that gives the V and J calls and clone size. This sample has some 100,000 distinct CDR3 sequences in its table, and roughly two thirds of those were observed once. The leading ten clones occupy roughly 20% of the sample.

The germline V gene specifies MNHEY as CDR1 and SVGAGI as CDR2. The CDR3, cysteine through phenylalanine, is 15 amino acids long. Just the 45-base CDR3 DNA is kept, in frame starting at base 1. Bulk unsorted tissue served as the source for RNA extraction, and RNA quality was assessed using a NanoDrop ND-1000 and an Agilent 2100. Distant non-tumor tissue taken more than 3 cm from the tumor edge was used as the normal lung sample. The donors were newly diagnosed lung cancer patients admitted for thoracic surgery in China from August to November 2014 who had not received prior chemotherapy. Patients who had received previous radiotherapy or chemotherapy, or who had another concurrent cancer, were excluded from the study. Pieces of surgical tissue measuring 1-2 cm3 were kept in RNAlater solution and stored at -80 degrees C until use.

The chain was built from TRBV6-5 and TRBJ2-2, with the D gene possibly TRBD1 or TRBD2, each one fitting 5 bases. This sequence was found in a young man with non-small cell lung cancer. Sequencing was done on a sample of distant non-tumor lung tissue. CDR3 loop: CVSSARDGRSGELFF. The base sequence is TGTGTCAGCAGTGCCCGGGACGGCCGATCGGGGGAGCTGTTTTTT.